The 21 T cell receptor beta chains reported below all come from one sample, sequenced in a study of T-cell reconstitution after alpha-beta-depleted transplantation in children. Unique molecular identifiers featured in how the TCRbeta library was prepared. MiXCR, run by TCRdb on the PCR reads, gives a single entry per CDR3 protein. The profile shows 550,000 to 800,000 distinct CDR3 sequences, roughly 13% of them singletons. The input for sequencing was PBMCs, taken before TCRalphabeta/CD19-depleted stem cell transplant. Source of these receptors: a girl aged 2 to 10 with congenital amegakaryocytic thrombocytopenia, due to receive a stem cell transplant.

This clonotype was counted ten times or more. The rearrangement links TRBV20-1 to TRBJ2-3; no clear D gene. The CDR3 consists of 17 residues. Trimming shortened V by 3 bases and J by 4 bases, and 23 bases separated the two germline ends. In germline, CDR1 is DFQATT, CDR2 SNEGSKA (reference sequence). The CDR3: CSARVTTAELSADTQYF. The CDR3 DNA follows: TGCAGTGCTAGGGTCACAACGGCGGAACTTAGTGCAGATACGCAGTATTTT.

This clonotype has more than one count but fewer than ten. The chain couples TRBV12-3 or TRBV12-4 to TRBJ2-2; D might be TRBD1 or TRBD2, each matching 5 bases. This CDR3 comprises 16 residues. V dropped 4 bases and J dropped 6 bases, with 18 bases sitting between them. CDR3 bases: TGTGCCAGCAGTTCCCTAGTTGGGCGAGGGGCCGGGGAGCTGTTTTTT. Its protein product is CASSSLVGRGAGELFF.

At least ten counts were recorded for this clonotype. This chain uses TRBV25-1 with TRBJ1-1; weak D call: TRBD1 (6 bases). The CDR3 spans 13 residues. The germline CDR1 and CDR2 sequences are MGHDK and SYGVNS. V dropped 5 bases and J dropped 4 bases, with 11 bases sitting between them. The DNA for the CDR3 is TGTGCCAGCAGTCGGGGGGCGCCCACTGAAGCTTTCTTT. It specifies CASSRGAPTEAFF.

V is TRBV6-5 and J is TRBJ2-5, with D perhaps given as TRBD1 or TRBD2 (5 bases each). CDR1 is MNHEY and CDR2 is SVGAGI in the germline V gene. The CDR3 is made up of 15 amino acids. V was clipped by 4 bases and J by 5 bases, with 17 bases between them. CDR3 DNA sequence: TGTGCCAGCAGTTCACCTCCCGACAGAGGGGAGACCCAGTACTTC. Residues: CASSSPPDRGETQYF.

This clonotype has ten or more counts. The V and J genes are TRBV20-1 and TRBJ2-1, with 10 positions matching TRBD2. CDR1 and CDR2 from the germline V gene are DFQATT and SNEGSKA (reference sequence). V gave up 5 bases and J gave up 8 bases; unmatched junction bases: 12. CDR3 length equals 15 residues. CDR3 bases: TGCAGTGCTGGACAACAGGGACTAGCGTCGTATGAGCAGTTCTTC. This codes for CSAGQQGLASYEQFF.

The sample holds many counts of this clonotype. This chain links TRBV7-8 with TRBJ2-1, with D perhaps TRBD2 (5 bases). Trimming removed 0 bases at V and 5 bases at J, with 20 bases between. CDR3 length: 18 amino acids. Germline V gene data show CDR1 as SGHVS and CDR2 as FQNEAQ. Here the CDR3 reads CASSLARVGPRRHNEQFF. The CDR3, as DNA: TGTGCCAGCAGCTTAGCGCGGGTCGGGCCCCGAAGGCACAATGAGCAGTTCTTC.

This clonotype was seen many times. This rearrangement joins TRBV27 to TRBJ2-1, with D uncertain. V was shortened by 5 bases and J by 10 bases, with 12 bases between the two germline ends. The CDR3 extends over 12 amino acids. Germline V gene lookup returns CDR1 MNHEY and CDR2 SMNVEV (reference sequence). CDR3 DNA: TGTGCCAGCAGTCCGGTCCGCGCGGAGCAGTTCTTC. Translating gives CASSPVRAEQFF.

In its sample, this clonotype was seen many times. The chain employs TRBV20-1 and TRBJ1-5, with 7 bases lining up with TRBD1. Germline loops: CDR1 DFQATT, CDR2 SNEGSKA (reference sequence). V gave up 6 bases and J gave up 3 bases; unmatched junction bases: 8. This CDR3 has 14 residues. This CDR3 reads CSAASGQFNQPQHF. Here the CDR3 DNA reads TGCAGTGCGGCTTCGGGACAGTTCAATCAGCCCCAGCATTTT.

This clonotype was observed a handful of times. The chain employs TRBV5-1 and TRBJ2-5; no clear D. CDR1 and CDR2 (germline): SGHRS, YFSETQ. The CDR3 is 13 amino acids. V lost 4 bases to trimming and J lost 5 bases, with 12 bases between them. The CDR3 coding sequence is TGCGCCAGCAGCCCATTCGGAATGGAGACCCAGTACTTC. Translation: CASSPFGMETQYF.

This clonotype was recorded at least ten times. The chain joins TRBV28 to TRBJ2-3; the match to TRBD2 covers 10 bases. V gave up 6 bases and J gave up 3 bases; unmatched junction bases: 12. Germline V gives CDR1 MDHEN, CDR2 SYDVKM. CDR3 length equals 17 residues. CDR3 DNA sequence: TGTGCCAGCAGCTCTAGCGGGAGTGGGGGTGTGACAGATACGCAGTATTTT. Translating gives CASSSSGSGGVTDTQYF.

This chain uses TRBV11-1 with TRBJ2-1, with 8 positions matching TRBD2. This CDR3 contains 18 residues. Germline CDR1 is SGHAT and CDR2 is FQDESV (reference sequence). Trimming at V came to 1 base and at J to 4 bases, leaving 12 bases not matched to a gene. CDR3 in DNA: TGTGCCAGCAGCTTAGAACTTGTGGCGGGGGGAAAATACAATGAGCAGTTCTTC. Translating gives CASSLELVAGGKYNEQFF. Full variable domain (missing parts from reference TRBV11-1 and TRBJ2-1): EAEVAQSPRYKITEKSQAVAFWCDPISGHATLYWYRQILGQGPELLVQFQDESVVDDSQLPKDRFSAERLKGVDSTLKIQPAELGDSAMYLCASSLELVAGGKYNEQFFGPGTRLTVL.

This chain links TRBV7-9 with TRBJ1-2; tentative D call: TRBD1 (5 bases). The germline CDR1 and CDR2 sequences are SEHNR and FQNEAQ (reference sequence). The CDR3 has 16 amino acids. V was shortened by 4 bases and J by 4 bases, with 19 bases between the two germline ends. CDR3 protein: CASSSALWGLTYGYTF. The DNA for the CDR3 is TGTGCCAGCAGCTCCGCATTATGGGGCCTTACCTATGGCTACACCTTC.

This clonotype came up many times. This rearrangement joins TRBV12-3 or TRBV12-4 to TRBJ2-2; D is perhaps TRBD2 (6 bases). CDR3 size: 14 residues. V gave up 7 bases and J gave up 4 bases, with 13 bases separating them. The CDR3 reads CASTNLGGTGELFF. The DNA of the CDR3 is TGTGCCAGCACAAACCTGGGGGGCACCGGGGAGCTGTTTTTT.

This clonotype was seen only a few times. The genes are TRBV7-9 and TRBJ2-3; possibly TRBD1 or TRBD2 for D (5 bases each). The germline gives CDR1 SEHNR, CDR2 FQNEAQ (reference sequence). V dropped 5 bases and J dropped 5 bases, with 17 bases sitting between them. The CDR3 sequence is 15 residues long. The chain's CDR3 is CASSHTGGRQDTQYF. The CDR3 DNA is TGTGCCAGCAGCCACACAGGAGGTAGACAAGATACGCAGTATTTT.

This clonotype was seen more than once but under ten times. This chain links TRBV5-1 with TRBJ2-1; D remains unclear. Germline-derived CDR1 and CDR2 are SGHRS and YFSETQ. Trimming pared 3 bases from V and 8 bases from J, leaving 21 bases between. The length of the CDR3 is 16 residues. CDR3: CASSYSWADSTDEQFF. As DNA, the CDR3 is TGCGCCAGCAGCTACTCCTGGGCAGACTCTACGGATGAGCAGTTCTTC.

A remark on this clonotype: A much larger clone sits a single nucleotide away, making a read error possible. The chain employs TRBV6-5 and TRBJ1-2; D not resolved. The CDR3 runs to 12 residues. In germline, CDR1 is MNHEY, CDR2 SVGAGI. The CDR3 region is CATSYPGGGYTF. CDR3 nucleotides: TGTGCCACCAGTTACCCCGGAGGTGGCTACACCTTC.

About this clonotype itself: A read error may account for a junction end that differs from germline. The CDR3 DNA reads as TGCAATGCTAGAGACCTACTAGCGGGAGAAGCCTACGAGCAGTACTTC. It translates to CNARDLLAGEAYEQYF. The chain employs TRBV20-1 and TRBJ2-7; 11 bases line up with TRBD2. Germline CDR1 DFQATT, CDR2 SNEGSKA (reference sequence). The length of the CDR3 is 16 residues.

This clonotype was observed a handful of times. The rearrangement joins TRBV30 to TRBJ2-7; TRBD2 matches at 10 bases. Trimming at V came to 4 bases and at J to 3 bases, leaving 3 bases not matched to a gene. Germline V gene sequence: CDR1 GTSNPN, CDR2 SVGIG (reference sequence). The CDR3 is 13 residues long. CDR3 residues: CAWTSGSFYEQYF. DNA for the CDR3: TGTGCCTGGACTAGCGGGAGTTTCTACGAGCAGTACTTC.

This clonotype showed up just a few times. This chain uses TRBV7-6 with TRBJ2-7, with no clear D. Germline CDR1 reads SGHVS; CDR2 reads FNYEAQ. Trimming removed 1 base from V and 5 bases from J, with 12 bases in between. This CDR3 is 14 amino acids long. The chain's CDR3 is CASSLGGPGDEQYF. The CDR3, as DNA: TGTGCCAGCAGCTTAGGCGGCCCGGGTGACGAGCAGTACTTC.

The sample holds a few counts of this clonotype. A read error may be the cause here, since a much bigger clone is one base away. The rearrangement joins TRBV20-1 to TRBJ2-1, with 11 bases aligning to TRBD2. V lost 6 bases, J lost 3 bases, and 4 bases stayed unmatched. Germline assignment: CDR1 DFQATT and CDR2 SNEGSKA (reference sequence). The CDR3 is made up of 14 amino acids. The DNA of the CDR3 is TGCAGTGCCCCGGGACTAGCGGACTACAATGAGCAGTTCTTC. Its protein product is CSAPGLADYNEQFF.

This clonotype was seen more than once but under ten times. The genes are TRBV2 and TRBJ2-1, with 9 bases matching TRBD2. Germline lookup yields CDR1 SNHLY and CDR2 FYNNEI. The CDR3 covers 15 residues. V dropped 8 bases and J dropped 6; count of bases not matched to a gene: 11. The CDR3 DNA sequence: TGTGCCAGCCCCGAGGGAGCGGGAGGTCCCAATGAGCAGTTCTTC. This translates into CASPEGAGGPNEQFF. Together with reference TRBV2 and TRBJ2-1, the CDR3 gives the full variable domain: EPEVTQTPSHQVTQMGQEVILRCVPISNHLYFYWYRQILGQKVEFLVSFYNNEISEKSEIFDDQFSVERPDGSNFTLKIRSTKLEDSAMYFCASPEGAGGPNEQFFGPGTRLTVL.